This entry concerns a single T cell receptor beta chain. This clone has more than one count but fewer than ten. The antigen it recognizes is unknown. Base quality data are lacking; no much larger clone is found one base away. Genomic DNA was extracted from sorted cells for sequencing of the TCRbeta CDR3 region. The immunoSEQ Assay was used for sequencing of TCRbeta CDR3 regions. Held by TCRdb, this immuneACCESS table contains in-frame sequences only and omits some clones. Under half of the omission traces to an unresolved V gene where checked; the cause of the rest is unknown. Counted in this sample were roughly 56,000 clones; around 85% of them appeared once. The ten top clones hold about 1% of the sample. This sample was included in a study of OX40 agonist ivuxolimab in advanced cancers. A note on the overall study: Ivuxolimab was a fully human IgG2 agonistic monoclonal antibody targeting the costimulatory receptor OX40 (CD134). Intravenous ivuxolimab was administered to patients every 2 weeks at six dose levels: 0.01, 0.1, 0.3, 1.5, 3 and 10 mg/kg. Of the 50 to 55 patients in dose escalation, 19 had hepatocellular carcinoma, some 15 had melanoma, 9 had renal cell carcinoma and 9 had head and neck cancer. The dose-escalation cohort was about 86% male with a mean age of approximately 60 years, ranging from 23 to 79. Patients were allowed to have had prior anti-PD-1, anti-PD-L1 or anti-CTLA-4 therapy, and approximately 40% of the dose-escalation patients had been treated with checkpoint inhibitors. Partial responses were achieved by three dose-escalation patients, of whom one had hepatocellular carcinoma and two had cutaneous melanoma. Peripheral TCRbeta sequencing was intended to test whether TCR sequence diversity was altered and clonal T-cell expansion was caused by ivuxolimab. The paper covers the monotherapy dose-escalation part of the phase I ivuxolimab trial, which included N ≈ 57 patients. Overall study results and their limits: Low levels of normalized T-cell clonal expansion were also seen in some patients who did not respond. The antigen specificity of the clonally expanded peripheral T cells was not determined. In partial responders in the 0.1-3.0 mg/kg groups, normalized peripheral clonal expansion was found to be among the lowest, especially among CD8+ T cells. On average, CD8+ T cells showed more expanded clones than CD4+ T cells after ivuxolimab. At doses from 0.1 to 3.0 mg/kg, clonal expansion was seen in both CD4+ and CD8+ blood T cells between baseline and week 6.

The trial excluded patients who had a history of autoimmune disease or who were on systemic immunosuppression. Peripheral blood for TCR sequencing was collected from all dose cohorts at baseline, on cycle 4 day 1, and on cycle 7 day 1. Samples were obtained from an open-label, multicenter, first-in-human phase I dose-escalation trial of ivuxolimab. Adults with locally advanced or metastatic head and neck squamous cell, hepatocellular, melanoma or renal cell carcinoma were enrolled in the trial. CD4+ and CD8+ T cells were sorted separately from peripheral blood before TCR sequencing. The CDR3, from cysteine to phenylalanine, totals 14 residues. Only the CDR3 portion is preserved as DNA: 42 bases, with reading frame beginning at the first base. Via the germline V gene (reference sequence), CDR1 is LNHDA and CDR2 SQIVND. The germline V end is reduced by 6 bases and the J end by 0 bases; junction bases left unmatched: 5.

The V and J genes are TRBV19 and TRBJ2-7, with 7 junctional bases fitting TRBD1. This specimen was CD4+ or CD8+ T cells sorted from blood, taken in a trial of the OX40 agonist ivuxolimab. This clonotype was obtained from an adult with an advanced solid tumor such as melanoma, head and neck, liver or kidney cancer. CDR3 protein: CASSPRGPSYEQYF. The sequenced DNA: TGTGCCAGTAGCCCAAGGGGGCCCTCCTACGAGCAGTACTTC.